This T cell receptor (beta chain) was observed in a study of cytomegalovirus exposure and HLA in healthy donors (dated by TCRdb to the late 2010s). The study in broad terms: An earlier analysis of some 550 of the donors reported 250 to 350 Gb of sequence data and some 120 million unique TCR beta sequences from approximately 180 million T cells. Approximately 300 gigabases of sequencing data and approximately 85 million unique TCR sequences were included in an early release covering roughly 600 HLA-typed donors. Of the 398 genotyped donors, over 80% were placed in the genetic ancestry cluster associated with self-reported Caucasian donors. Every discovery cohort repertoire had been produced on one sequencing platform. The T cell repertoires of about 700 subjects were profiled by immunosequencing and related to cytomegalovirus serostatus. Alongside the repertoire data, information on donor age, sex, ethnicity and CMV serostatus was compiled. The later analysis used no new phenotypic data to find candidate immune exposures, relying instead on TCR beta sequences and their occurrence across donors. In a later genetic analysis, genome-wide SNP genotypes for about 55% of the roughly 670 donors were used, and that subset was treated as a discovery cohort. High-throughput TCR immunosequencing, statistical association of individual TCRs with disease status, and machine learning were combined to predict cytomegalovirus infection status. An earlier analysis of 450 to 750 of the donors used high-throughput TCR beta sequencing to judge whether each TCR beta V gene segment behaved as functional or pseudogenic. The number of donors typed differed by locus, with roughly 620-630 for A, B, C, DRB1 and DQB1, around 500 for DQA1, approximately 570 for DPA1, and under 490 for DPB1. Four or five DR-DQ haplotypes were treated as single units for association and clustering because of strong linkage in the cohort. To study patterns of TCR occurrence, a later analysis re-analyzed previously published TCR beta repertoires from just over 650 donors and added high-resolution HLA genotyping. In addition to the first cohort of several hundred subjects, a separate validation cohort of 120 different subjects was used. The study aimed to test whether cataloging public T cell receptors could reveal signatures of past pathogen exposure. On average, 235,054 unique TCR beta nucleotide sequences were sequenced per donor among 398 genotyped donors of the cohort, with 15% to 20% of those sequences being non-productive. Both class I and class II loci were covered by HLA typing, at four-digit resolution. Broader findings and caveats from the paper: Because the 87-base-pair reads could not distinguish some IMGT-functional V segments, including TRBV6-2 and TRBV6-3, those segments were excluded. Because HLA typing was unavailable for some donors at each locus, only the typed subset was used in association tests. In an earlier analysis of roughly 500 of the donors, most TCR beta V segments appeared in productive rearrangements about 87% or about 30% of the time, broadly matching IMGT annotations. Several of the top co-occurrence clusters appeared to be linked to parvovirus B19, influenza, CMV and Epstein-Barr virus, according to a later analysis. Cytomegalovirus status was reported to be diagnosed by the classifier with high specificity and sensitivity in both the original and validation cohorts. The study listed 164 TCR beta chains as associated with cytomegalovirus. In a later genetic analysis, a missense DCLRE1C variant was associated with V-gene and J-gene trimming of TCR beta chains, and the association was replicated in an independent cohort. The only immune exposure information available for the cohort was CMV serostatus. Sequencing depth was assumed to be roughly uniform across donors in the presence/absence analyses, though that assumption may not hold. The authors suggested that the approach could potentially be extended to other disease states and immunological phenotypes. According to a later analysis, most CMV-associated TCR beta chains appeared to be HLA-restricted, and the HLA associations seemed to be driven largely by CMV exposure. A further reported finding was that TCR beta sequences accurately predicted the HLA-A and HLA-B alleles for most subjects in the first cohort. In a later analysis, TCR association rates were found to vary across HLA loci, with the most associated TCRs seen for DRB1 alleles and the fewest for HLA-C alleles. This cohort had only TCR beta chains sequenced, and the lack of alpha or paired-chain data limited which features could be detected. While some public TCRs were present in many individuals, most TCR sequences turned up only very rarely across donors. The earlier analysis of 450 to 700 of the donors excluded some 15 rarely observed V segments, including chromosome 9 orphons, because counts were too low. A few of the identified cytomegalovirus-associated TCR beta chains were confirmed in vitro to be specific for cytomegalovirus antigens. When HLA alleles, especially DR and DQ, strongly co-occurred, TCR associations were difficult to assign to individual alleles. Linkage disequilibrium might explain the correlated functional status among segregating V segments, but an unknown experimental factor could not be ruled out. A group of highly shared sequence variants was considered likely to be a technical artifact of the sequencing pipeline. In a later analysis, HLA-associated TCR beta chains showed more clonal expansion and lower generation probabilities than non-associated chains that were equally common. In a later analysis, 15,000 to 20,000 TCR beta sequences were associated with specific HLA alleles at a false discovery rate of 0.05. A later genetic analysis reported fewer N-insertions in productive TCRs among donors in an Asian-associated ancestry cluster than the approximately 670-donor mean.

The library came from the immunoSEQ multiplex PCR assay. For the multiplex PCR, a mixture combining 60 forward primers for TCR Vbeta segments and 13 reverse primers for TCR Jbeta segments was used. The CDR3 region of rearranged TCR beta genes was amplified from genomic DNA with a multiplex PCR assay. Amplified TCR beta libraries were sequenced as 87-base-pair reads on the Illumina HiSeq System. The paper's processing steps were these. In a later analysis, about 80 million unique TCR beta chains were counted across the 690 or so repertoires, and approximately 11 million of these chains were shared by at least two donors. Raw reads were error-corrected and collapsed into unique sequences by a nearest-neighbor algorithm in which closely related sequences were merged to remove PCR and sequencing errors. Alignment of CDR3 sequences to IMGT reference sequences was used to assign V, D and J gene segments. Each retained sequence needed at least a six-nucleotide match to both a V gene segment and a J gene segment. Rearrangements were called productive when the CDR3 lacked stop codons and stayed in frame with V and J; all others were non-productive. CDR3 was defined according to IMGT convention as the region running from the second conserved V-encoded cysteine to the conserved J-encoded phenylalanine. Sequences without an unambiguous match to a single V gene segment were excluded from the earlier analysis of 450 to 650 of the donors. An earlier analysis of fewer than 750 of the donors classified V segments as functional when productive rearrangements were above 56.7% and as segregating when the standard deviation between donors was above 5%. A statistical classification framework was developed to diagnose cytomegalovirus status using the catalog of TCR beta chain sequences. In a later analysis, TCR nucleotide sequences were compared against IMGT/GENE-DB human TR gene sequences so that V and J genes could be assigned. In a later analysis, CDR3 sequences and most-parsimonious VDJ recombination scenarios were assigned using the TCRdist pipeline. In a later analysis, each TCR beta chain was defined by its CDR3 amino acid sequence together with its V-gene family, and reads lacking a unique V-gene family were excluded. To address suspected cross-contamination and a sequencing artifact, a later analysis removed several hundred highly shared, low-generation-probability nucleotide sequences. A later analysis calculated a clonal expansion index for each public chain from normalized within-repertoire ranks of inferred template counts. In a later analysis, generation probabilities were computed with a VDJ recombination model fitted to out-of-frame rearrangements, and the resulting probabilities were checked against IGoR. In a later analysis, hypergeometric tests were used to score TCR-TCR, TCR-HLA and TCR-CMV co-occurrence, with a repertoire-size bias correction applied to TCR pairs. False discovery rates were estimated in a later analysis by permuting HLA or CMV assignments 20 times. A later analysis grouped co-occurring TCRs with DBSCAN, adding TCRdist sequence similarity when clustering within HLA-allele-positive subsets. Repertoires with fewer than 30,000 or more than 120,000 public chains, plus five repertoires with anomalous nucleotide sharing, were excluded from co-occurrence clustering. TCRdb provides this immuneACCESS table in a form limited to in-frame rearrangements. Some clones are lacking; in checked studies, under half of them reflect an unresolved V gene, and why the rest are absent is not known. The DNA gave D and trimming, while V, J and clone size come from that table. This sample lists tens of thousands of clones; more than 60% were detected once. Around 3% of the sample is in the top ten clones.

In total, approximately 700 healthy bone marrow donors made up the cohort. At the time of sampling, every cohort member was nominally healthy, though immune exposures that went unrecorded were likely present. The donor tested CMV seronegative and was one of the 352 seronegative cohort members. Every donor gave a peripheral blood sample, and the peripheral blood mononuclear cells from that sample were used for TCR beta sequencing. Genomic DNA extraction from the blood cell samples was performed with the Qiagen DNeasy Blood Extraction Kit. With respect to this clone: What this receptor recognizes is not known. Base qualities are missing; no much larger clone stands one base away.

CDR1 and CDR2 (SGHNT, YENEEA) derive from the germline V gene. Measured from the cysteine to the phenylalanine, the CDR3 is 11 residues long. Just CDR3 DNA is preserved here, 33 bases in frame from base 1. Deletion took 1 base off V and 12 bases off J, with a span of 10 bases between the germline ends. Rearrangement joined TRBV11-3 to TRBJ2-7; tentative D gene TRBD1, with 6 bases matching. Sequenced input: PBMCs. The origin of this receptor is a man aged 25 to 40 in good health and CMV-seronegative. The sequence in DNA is TGTGCCAGCAGCTTAGGGGGGCGAAGGTACTTC. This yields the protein CASSLGGRRYF.